Detailed here is one TCR beta chain. Its binding antigen is unknown. Base quality data are lacking; no much larger clone is found one base away. The sample is drawn from a study of blood T cell repertoires in COVID-19 (dated by TCRdb to about 2020). A note on the overall study: Samples from collaborators originated in the United States, Italy and Spain and spanned both the acute and convalescent phases of COVID-19. Subjects who had been exposed to COVID-19, were actively infected with it, or had recovered from it provided the deeply sampled blood TCRbeta repertoires that made up the dataset. The material from the prospective study consisted of cDNA or gDNA derived from T cells, B-cell-depleted T cells, or PBMCs. The sample metadata nearly always contained a de-identified subject ID, COVID-19 status, age in years and sex. Where HLA class I and class II types were available, the types were taken from metadata supplied by the sample provider, not from assay-based typing. Samples were obtained from the ongoing ImmuneRACE study (first 160 participants) and from some 1,200 subjects provided by 6 global collaborators. The repertoires were released in a freely available public database intended as a resource for research on the immune response to SARS-CoV-2.

Taken from the germline V gene, the CDR1 and CDR2 loops are MNHEY and SVGEGT. A distance of 5 bases separates the germline ends of V and J, which lose 2 bases and 6 bases respectively. The CDR3 sequence holds 12 residues, the cysteine and phenylalanine included. Only the CDR3 DNA is retained, 36 bases long and in frame from the first base. The collaborating institutions used their own protocols to collect whole blood in K2EDTA tubes. Collaborator samples were shipped for TCRbeta analysis as frozen whole blood, isolated PBMCs, or DNA extracted from either sample type. What the research found in general, with its limitations: Clinical and demographic metadata were provided uncurated, with the amount varying by source and participant.

The immunoSEQ Assay, a bias-controlled multiplex PCR, was used to amplify TCRbeta CDR3 regions from genomic DNA. On the authors' methods: Nucleated cell counts per sample were estimated from amplification of reference gene primers within the assay. To quantify the absolute abundance of each unique TCRbeta CDR3 rearrangement, sequence reads were collapsed and filtered. For each sample, productive Simpson clonality was calculated by taking the square root of Simpson's diversity index across productive rearrangements. Here the immuneACCESS table is served through TCRdb, limited to in-frame sequences with V and J called. Missing clones are a known gap in these copies; in checked studies unresolved V genes cover under half, and the rest lacks a known reason. That table is the source of V, J and clone size, and D and trimming were worked out from the DNA. Counted in this sample were about 100,000 clones; 79% of them appeared once. The ten biggest clones cover approximately 18% of the sample.

The sequencing sample was made of peripheral blood. The receptor was isolated from a woman over 75 with active or convalescent COVID-19. The V gene is TRBV6-2 or TRBV6-3 and the J gene is TRBJ2-1, with no confidently assigned D gene. The CDR3 protein is CASSYLLNEQFF. The base sequence is TGTGCCAGCAGTTACCTTCTCAATGAGCAGTTCTTC.